The T cell receptor beta chain described here comes from a study of T cell responses to AZD1222 COVID-19 vaccine (dated by TCRdb to the early 2020s). Regarding the complete study: AZD1222 recipients whose second dose came at about 4 weeks and those whose second dose came at about 12 weeks were combined into one group, since spike-specific TCR depth and breadth did not differ between the two schedules. Trial participants were enrolled by age into 18-55, 56-69 and 70-plus year subgroups, with about 150, 28 and 57 TCR-sequenced participants respectively. TCR sequencing covered about 230 trial participants: 207 given two doses of AZD1222 and approximately 26 given two doses of MenACWY control vaccine.

Per the publication, the time point label means: baseline before first vaccination. Vaccinee samples were obtained from the UK trials COV001 and COV002, which included a single-blind randomized controlled phase 2/3 trial of AZD1222 (ChAdOx1 nCoV-19) in healthy adults. Trial participant PBMC samples were collected at day 0 and day 28 after the second dose for TCRbeta chain sequencing. Results and caveats for the whole study, not just this receptor: Conclusions about previously exposed vaccinees were limited because only six AZD1222 recipients were SARS-CoV-2 seropositive at baseline. The 56-69-year group was small, and its depth increase did not reach significance, likely because of low power. The whole spike protein was spanned by vaccine-associated CD4 TCRs, and dominant responses were seen in regions 160-218 and 743-854. Epitopes outside the regions mutated in the B.1.351 and B.1.1.7 variants were reportedly recognized by nearly half of the unique spike-specific TCRs. Because no samples from the day 14 peak response were available, repertoires could be characterized only after the peak T cell response. A significant rise in spike-specific TCR breadth and depth was observed after two AZD1222 doses relative to day 0 and relative to MenACWY recipients. Participants were mostly white British and included more females than males, and it was suggested by the authors that clonal diversity may have been underestimated.

This clone has a single count. What this receptor recognizes is not known. No much larger clonotype is one base removed from it; base qualities were not supplied. Trimmed from V: 5 bases; trimmed from J: 9 bases; junction bases lacking a gene match: 6. CDR1 and CDR2 are read off the germline V gene as SGHAT and FQNNGV. The CDR3 sequence holds 15 residues, the cysteine and phenylalanine included. Only the CDR3 region is kept as DNA, spanning 45 bases read in frame from base 1. The CDR3 regions of human TCRbeta chains were analyzed by immunosequencing. Per the authors' processing: Repertoire TCRs were matched against a reference library of SARS-CoV-2-specific TCRs generated with the MIRA antigen-specificity platform. Breadth meant the fraction of unique TCRs that were SARS-CoV-2-associated, whereas depth meant the fraction of total T cells that were SARS-CoV-2-associated. Each spike-specific TCR was assigned to its reactive spike region and to a CD4 or CD8 class using the MIRA data. Log10-transformed breadth and depth values were compared by one-way ANOVA with Sidak's multiple comparisons tests. Entries here come from immuneACCESS through TCRdb and include only in-frame sequences with V and J called. Some clones fail to appear in such tables; in the studies checked, an unresolved V gene covers under half of the shortfall, and the cause of the remainder is unknown. V, J and clone size derive from that table, while D and trimming were established from the DNA sequence. The sample records 90,000 to 150,000 clones, around nine tenths of which are singletons. The ten top clones hold 4.4% of the sample.

The sample consisted of peripheral blood, taken on day 0 of AZD1222 vaccination. The chain couples TRBV11-2 to TRBJ2-1; 14 central nucleotides agree with TRBD2. The TCR comes from an adult in good health. The CDR3 protein sequence reads: CASSQGTSGSGEQFF. The nucleotide sequence reads as follows: TGTGCCAGCAGCCAAGGGACTAGCGGGAGCGGTGAGCAGTTCTTC. With all but the CDR3 taken from the reference TRBV11-2 and TRBJ2-1 genes, the full variable domain is: EAGVAQSPRYKIIEKRQSVAFWCNPISGHATLYWYQQILGQGPKLLIQFQNNGVVDDSQLPKDRFSAERLKGVDSTLKIQPAKLEDSAVYLCASSQGTSGSGEQFFGPGTRLTVL.